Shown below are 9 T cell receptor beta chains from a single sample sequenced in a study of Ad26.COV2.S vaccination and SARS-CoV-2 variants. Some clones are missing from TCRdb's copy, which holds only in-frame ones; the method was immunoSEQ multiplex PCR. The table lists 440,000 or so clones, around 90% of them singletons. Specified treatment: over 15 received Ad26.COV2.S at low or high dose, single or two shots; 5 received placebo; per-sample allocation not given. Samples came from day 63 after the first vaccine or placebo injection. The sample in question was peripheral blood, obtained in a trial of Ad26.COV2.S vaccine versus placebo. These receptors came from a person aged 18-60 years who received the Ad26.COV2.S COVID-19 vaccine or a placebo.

CDR3 sequence (DNA): TGTGCCAGCTCACCAGCCGCCTCAGGAGACGAGCAGTACTTC. It translates to CASSPAASGDEQYF. This chain uses TRBV18 with TRBJ2-7; D gene unclear. Trimming left V 2 bases short and J 5 bases short, with 13 bases between. The germline V gene encodes CDR1 KGHSH and CDR2 LQKENI. The CDR3 totals 14 residues.

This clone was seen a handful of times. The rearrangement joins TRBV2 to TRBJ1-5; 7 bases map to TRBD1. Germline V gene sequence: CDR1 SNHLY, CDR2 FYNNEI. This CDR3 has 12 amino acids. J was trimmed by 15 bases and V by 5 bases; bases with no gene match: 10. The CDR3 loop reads CASSILGQDGHF. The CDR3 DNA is TGTGCCAGCAGTATTCTCGGACAGGACGGGCATTTT.

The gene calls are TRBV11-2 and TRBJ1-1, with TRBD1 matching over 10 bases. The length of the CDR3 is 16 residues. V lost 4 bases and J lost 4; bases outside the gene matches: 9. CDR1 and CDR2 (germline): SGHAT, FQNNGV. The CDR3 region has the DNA TGTGCCAGCAGCTCCGGGACAGGGGCGCTGGGCACTGAAGCTTTCTTT. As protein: CASSSGTGALGTEAFF. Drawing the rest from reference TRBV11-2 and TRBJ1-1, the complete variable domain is EAGVAQSPRYKIIEKRQSVAFWCNPISGHATLYWYQQILGQGPKLLIQFQNNGVVDDSQLPKDRFSAERLKGVDSTLKIQPAKLEDSAVYLCASSSGTGALGTEAFFGQGTRLTVV.

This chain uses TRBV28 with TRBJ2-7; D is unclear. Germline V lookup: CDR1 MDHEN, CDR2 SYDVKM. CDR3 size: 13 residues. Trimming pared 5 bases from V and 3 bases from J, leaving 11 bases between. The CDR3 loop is CASSPTALYEQYF. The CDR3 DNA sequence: TGTGCCAGCAGTCCAACGGCCCTCTACGAGCAGTACTTC.

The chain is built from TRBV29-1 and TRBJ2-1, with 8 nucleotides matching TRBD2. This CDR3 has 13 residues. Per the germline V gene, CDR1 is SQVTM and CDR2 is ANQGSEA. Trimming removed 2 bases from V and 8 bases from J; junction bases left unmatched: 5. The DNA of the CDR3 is TGCAGCGTTGAACCCGGGAGGGCGGATGAGCAGTTCTTC. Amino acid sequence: CSVEPGRADEQFF.

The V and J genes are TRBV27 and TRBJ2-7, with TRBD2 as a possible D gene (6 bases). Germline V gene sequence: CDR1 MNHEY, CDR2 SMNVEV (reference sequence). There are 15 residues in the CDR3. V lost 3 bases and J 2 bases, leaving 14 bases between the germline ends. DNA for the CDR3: TGTGCCAGCAGTTTTACGGGGGATGGGCCCTACGAGCAGTACTTC. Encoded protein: CASSFTGDGPYEQYF.

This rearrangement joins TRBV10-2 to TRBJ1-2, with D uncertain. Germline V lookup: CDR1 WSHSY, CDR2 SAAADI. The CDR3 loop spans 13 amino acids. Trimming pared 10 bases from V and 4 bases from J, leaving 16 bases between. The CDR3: CATQNGAGYGYTF. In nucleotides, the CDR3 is TGCGCCACCCAAAACGGAGCCGGCTATGGCTACACCTTC.

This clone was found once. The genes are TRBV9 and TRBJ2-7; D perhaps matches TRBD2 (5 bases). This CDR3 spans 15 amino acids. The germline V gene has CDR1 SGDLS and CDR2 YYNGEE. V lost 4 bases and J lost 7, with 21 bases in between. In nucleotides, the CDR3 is TGTGCCAGCAGCCCCAACGGGGATAGGCGCCTAGAGCAGTACTTC. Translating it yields CASSPNGDRRLEQYF.

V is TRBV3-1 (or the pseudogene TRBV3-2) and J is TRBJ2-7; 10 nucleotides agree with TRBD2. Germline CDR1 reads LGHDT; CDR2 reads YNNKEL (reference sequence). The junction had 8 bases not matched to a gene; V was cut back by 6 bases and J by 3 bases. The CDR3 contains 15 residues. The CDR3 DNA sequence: TGTGCCAGCAGTAAACGCACTAGCGGGATCTACGAGCAGTACTTC. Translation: CASSKRTSGIYEQYF.